The 15 T cell receptor beta chains presented below share a single source sample, sequenced in a study of PD-1 blockade in classical Hodgkin lymphoma. Data came from immunoSEQ multiplex PCR; TCRdb stores just in-frame clones and leaves some out. The sample consists of around 25,000 clones, around nine tenths of them appearing once. Time point here: cycle 4 day 1 (C4D1), after more than 5 weeks of nivolumab. Each patient experienced a relapse that followed autologous stem cell transplantation, and brentuximab vedotin exposure varied. This material consisted of peripheral blood mononuclear cells (PBMCs), taken before the fourth cycle of nivolumab. These receptors were collected from a human donor with classical Hodgkin lymphoma.

The V call is TRBV6-5, the J call TRBJ2-2; no reliable D call. Germline V CDR1 and CDR2: MNHEY, SVGAGI. This CDR3 is built from 14 residues. V was shortened by 0 bases and J by 6 bases, with 8 bases between the two germline ends. The CDR3 reads CASSYSVAAGELFF. The CDR3 nucleotides read TGTGCCAGCAGTTACTCTGTTGCGGCCGGGGAGCTGTTTTTT.

The DNA for the CDR3 is TGCGCCAGCAGCCAAGTCAGGGGCACTGAGGAAGCTTTCTTT. This codes for CASSQVRGTEEAFF. J is TRBJ1-1 and V is TRBV4-1; TRBD1 is a possible D gene (6 bases). Trimming removed 1 base at V and 8 bases at J, with 14 bases between. Germline lookup yields CDR1 MGHRA and CDR2 YSYEKL. This CDR3 contains 14 residues.

The V gene is TRBV14, the J gene TRBJ2-2, with D unclear. Germline values: CDR1 SGHDN, CDR2 FVKESK. V lost 5 bases to trimming and J lost 2 bases, with 12 bases between them. CDR3 length: 15 residues. For the CDR3, the DNA is TGTGCCAGCAGCGTACGCCGGGCTAACACCGGGGAGCTGTTTTTT. Protein: CASSVRRANTGELFF.

The CDR3 reads CASSRRDPQETQYF. The CDR3 nucleotides are TGTGCCAGCAGCCGTCGGGACCCTCAAGAGACCCAGTACTTC. This sequence joins TRBV13 and TRBJ2-5; possibly TRBD1 or TRBD2 for D (5 bases each). The CDR3 runs to 14 residues. V was shortened by 5 bases and J by 2 bases, with 12 bases between the two germline ends. The germline V gene has CDR1 PRHDT and CDR2 FYEKMQ (reference sequence).

The chain has TRBV9 and TRBJ2-5, with 11 nucleotides matching TRBD2. The trim removed 4 bases at V and 5 bases at J, leaving 13 bases unmatched. The CDR3 sequence is 17 residues long. CDR1 SGDLS and CDR2 YYNGEE come from the germline V gene. The CDR3 sequence is CASSSGVAGGLGETQYF. DNA of the CDR3: TGTGCCAGCAGCTCCGGGGTAGCGGGAGGGCTAGGGGAGACCCAGTACTTC. The complete variable domain, with remaining parts taken from reference TRBV9 and TRBJ2-5, reads DSGVTQTPKHLITATGQRVTLRCSPRSGDLSVYWYQQSLDQGLQFLIQYYNGEERAKGNILERFSAQQFPDLHSELNLSSLELGDSALYFCASSSGVAGGLGETQYFGPGTRLLVL.

The chain has TRBV19 and TRBJ2-4, with TRBD2 identical over 8 bases. V was pared by 6 bases and J by 0 bases, with 7 bases of the junction left unmatched. The CDR3 is 16 amino acids. Germline V gene data show CDR1 as LNHDA and CDR2 as SQIVND (reference sequence). This CDR3 reads CASSLGGGLAKNIQYF. CDR3 in DNA: TGTGCCAGTAGCCTCGGGGGGGGACTAGCCAAAAACATTCAGTACTTC.

This clone was counted a single time. V gene TRBV19 combines with J gene TRBJ2-3; a weak D match, TRBD2 (6 bases). CDR1 and CDR2 (germline): LNHDA, SQIVND (reference sequence). The germline V and J ends were trimmed by 1 base and 3 bases, with 8 bases remaining between them. CDR3 size: 14 residues. The CDR3 DNA sequence: TGTGCCAGTAGTATAGTACGGGGGACAGATACGCAGTATTTT. It translates to CASSIVRGTDTQYF.

The CDR3 region is CASSYPQGSSYEQYF. DNA of the CDR3: TGTGCCAGCAGCTATCCACAGGGATCGTCCTACGAGCAGTACTTC. The rearrangement uses TRBV11-2 and TRBJ2-7, with TRBD1 as a possible D gene (6 bases). V dropped 4 bases and J dropped 1 base, with 14 bases sitting between them. There are 15 residues in the CDR3. Germline CDR1 and CDR2: SGHAT and FQNNGV.

In this sample, this clone turned up once. V usage is TRBV15 and J usage is TRBJ2-5; D uncertain. The V and J ends lost 0 bases and 5 bases respectively, with 7 bases between them. This CDR3 is built from 13 residues. CDR1 is LNHNV and CDR2 is YYDKDF in the germline V gene (reference sequence). The chain's CDR3 is CATSRDITETQYF. CDR3 DNA sequence: TGTGCCACCAGCAGAGATATCACCGAGACCCAGTACTTC. Full variable domain (rest looked up from reference TRBV15 and TRBJ2-5): DAMVIQNPRYQVTQFGKPVTLSCSQTLNHNVMYWYQQKSSQAPKLLFHYYDKDFNNEADTPDNFQSRRPNTSFCFLDIRSPGLGDTAMYLCATSRDITETQYFGPGTRLLVL.

V and J are TRBV9 and TRBJ2-3, with 8 bases that match TRBD2. The V and J ends lost 6 bases and 0 bases, in that order; junction bases with no gene match: 3. The CDR3 consists of 14 residues. CDR1 is SGDLS and CDR2 is YYNGEE in the germline V gene. CDR3: CASTRGGSTDTQYF. The CDR3, as DNA: TGTGCCAGCACCCGGGGGGGGAGCACAGATACGCAGTATTTT.

The sample holds a few counts of this clone. The V gene is TRBV20-1, the J gene TRBJ2-7; no firm D call. Germline loops: CDR1 DFQATT, CDR2 SNEGSKA (reference sequence). V lost 0 bases and J lost 0, with 0 bases in between. The CDR3 loop spans 11 amino acids. This chain's CDR3 is CSARDSYEQYF. CDR3 nucleotide sequence: TGCAGTGCTAGAGACTCCTACGAGCAGTACTTC.

V usage is TRBV29-1 and J usage is TRBJ1-5; tentatively, D is TRBD1 (5 bases). The CDR3 totals 12 residues. Trimming left V 4 bases short and J 7 bases short, with 11 bases between. CDR1 and CDR2 (germline): SQVTM, ANQGSEA. CDR3 nucleotides: TGCAGCGTTGGGGAGGGGTGGCAGCCCCAGCATTTT. It codes for CSVGEGWQPQHF. The full variable domain, completed using reference TRBV29-1 and TRBJ1-5, is SAVISQKPSRDICQRGTSLTIQCQVDSQVTMMFWYRQQPGQSLTLIATANQGSEATYESGFVIDKFPISRPNLTFSTLTVSNMSPEDSSIYLCSVGEGWQPQHFGDGTRLSIL.

The rearrangement joins TRBV29-1 to TRBJ1-1; D is ambiguous. Germline V gene lookup returns CDR1 SQVTM and CDR2 ANQGSEA. Trimming removed 4 bases at V and 6 bases at J, with 18 bases between. The CDR3 sequence is 14 residues long. CDR3 sequence reads: CSVGRLTGLAEAFF. The CDR3 DNA sequence: TGCAGCGTTGGCCGACTGACGGGGTTAGCTGAAGCTTTCTTT.

The chain is built from TRBV29-1 and TRBJ2-3; D unclear. CDR1 and CDR2 from the germline V gene are SQVTM and ANQGSEA. V was trimmed by 4 bases and J by 2 bases, leaving 13 bases between them. The CDR3 is 14 amino acids. The DNA of the CDR3 is TGCAGCGTTGCCCCCTTGGGGAACACAGATACGCAGTATTTT. Residues: CSVAPLGNTDTQYF.

V usage is TRBV6-1 and J usage is TRBJ1-5; 7 nucleotides match TRBD1. Germline V CDR1 and CDR2: MNHNS, SASEGT. J lost 1 base, V lost 7 bases, and 1 base had no gene match. The CDR3 contains 13 residues. Here the CDR3 DNA reads TGTGCCAGCACCAGGGGGAGCAATCAGCCCCAGCATTTT. Its translation is CASTRGSNQPQHF.